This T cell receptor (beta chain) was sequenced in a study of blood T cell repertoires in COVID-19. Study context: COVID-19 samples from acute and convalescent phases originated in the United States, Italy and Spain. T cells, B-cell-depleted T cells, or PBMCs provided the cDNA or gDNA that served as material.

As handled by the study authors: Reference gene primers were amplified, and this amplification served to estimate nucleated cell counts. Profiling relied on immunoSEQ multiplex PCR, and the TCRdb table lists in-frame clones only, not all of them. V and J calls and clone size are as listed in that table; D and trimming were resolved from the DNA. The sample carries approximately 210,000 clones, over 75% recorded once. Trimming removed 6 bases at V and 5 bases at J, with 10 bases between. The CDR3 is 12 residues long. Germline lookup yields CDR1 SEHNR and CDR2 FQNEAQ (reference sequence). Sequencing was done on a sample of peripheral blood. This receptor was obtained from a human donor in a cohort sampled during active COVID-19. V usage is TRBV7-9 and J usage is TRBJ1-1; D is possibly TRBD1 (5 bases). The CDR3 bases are TGTGCCAGCAGAGAAGGGGATACTGAAGCTTTCTTT. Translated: CASREGDTEAFF.